Reported below is one T cell receptor (beta chain). Clones were read by immunoSEQ multiplex PCR, and TCRdb kept only the in-frame ones, dropping some. Found here are 110,000 to 150,000 clones, around 80% of them singletons; the top ten hold approximately 1.6%. CDR1 is SGHDN and CDR2 is FVKESK in the germline V gene. The CDR3 is 15 residues long. The ends lost 0 bases at V and 1 base at J; junction bases unmatched: 3. The sample is drawn from a study of blood T cell repertoires in COVID-19. This receptor was obtained from a woman aged 18-29 years who had been exposed to COVID-19. The chain has TRBV14 and TRBJ2-7; 7 nucleotides align to TRBD1. The specimen sequenced was PBMCs or T cells enriched from blood (not recorded which). CDR3 DNA sequence: TGTGCCAGCAGCCAAGATGAGACAGGGTCCTACGAGCAGTACTTC. This sequence encodes CASSQDETGSYEQYF.